Listed below are T cell receptor beta chains from one sample, sequenced in a study of T-cell reconstitution after alpha-beta-depleted transplantation in children. TCRdb ran MiXCR on the PCR reads and lists one entry per CDR3 protein. The sample includes 580,000 or so distinct CDR3 sequences, 20% to 25% of them seen just once. The material was PBMCs, mostly from graft donor cells, obtained 360 days after TCRalphabeta/CD19-depleted stem cell transplant. These receptors originate from a boy under two years old who had a stem cell transplant for acute myeloid leukemia, so the T cells may come from the graft donor. Both conserved end residues are part of each CDR3. D genes are given only for firm matches. Part of the rows lack a size; the others show once, few, many or a class for expanded clones.

clone size: many
J gene: TRBJ2-1
V gene: TRBV12-3/TRBV12-4
D gene: TRBD1
CDR3 DNA: TGTGCCAGCAGTTTTCGGACAGGGAGTAACAATGAGCAGTTCTTC
CDR3 protein: CASSFRTGSNNEQFF

clone size: few
J gene: TRBJ2-6
V gene: TRBV29-1
D gene: -
CDR3 DNA: TGCAGCGTTGAGGGGGGTATACGGGCTGGGGCCAACGTCCTGACTTTC
CDR3 protein: CSVEGGIRAGANVLTF

clone size: -
J gene: TRBJ2-7
V gene: TRBV19
D gene: -
CDR3 DNA: TGTGCCAGTACCGCCGGAAGCTCCTACGAGCAGTACTTC
CDR3 protein: CASTAGSSYEQYF

clone size: -
J gene: TRBJ2-5
V gene: TRBV7-9
D gene: -
CDR3 DNA: TGTGCCAGCAGCTTACAAAAAGGACAAGAGGACCAGTACTTC
CDR3 protein: CASSLQKGQEDQYF

clone size: -
J gene: TRBJ2-1
V gene: TRBV28
D gene: -
CDR3 DNA: TGTGCCAGCACCCCGCCGCCGGGACAAATTAGTGAGCAGTTCTTC
CDR3 protein: CASTPPPGQISEQFF

clone size: many
J gene: TRBJ1-3
V gene: TRBV5-1
D gene: TRBD1
CDR3 DNA: TGCGCCAGCAGTGCCGGGACAGGGGCGCGTGGAAACACCATATATTTT
CDR3 protein: CASSAGTGARGNTIYF

clone size: few
J gene: TRBJ2-3
V gene: TRBV20-1
D gene: TRBD1
CDR3 DNA: TGCAGTGCTGATACAGGGGAAATGGGAGATACGCAGTATTTT
CDR3 protein: CSADTGEMGDTQYF

clone size: once
J gene: TRBJ2-7
V gene: TRBV11-3
D gene: TRBD1
CDR3 DNA: TGTGCCAGCAGACCAACAGGGGCCTACGAGCAGTACTTC
CDR3 protein: CASRPTGAYEQYF

clone size: -
J gene: TRBJ1-1
V gene: TRBV6-6
D gene: -
CDR3 DNA: TGTGCCAGCAGTTACTTGCGGGACACTGAAGCTTTCTTT
CDR3 protein: CASSYLRDTEAFF

clone size: -
J gene: TRBJ2-3
V gene: TRBV7-2
D gene: -
CDR3 DNA: TGTGCCAGCAGCTCTAGGGCGATGAATTGGGGCCGCACAGATACGCAGTATTTT
CDR3 protein: CASSSRAMNWGRTDTQYF

clone size: few
J gene: TRBJ2-1
V gene: TRBV3-1
D gene: TRBD2
CDR3 DNA: TGTGCCAGCAGCCTACGCCTGACTAGCGGGGGGTTAGATGAGCAGTTCTTC
CDR3 protein: CASSLRLTSGGLDEQFF

clone size: few
J gene: TRBJ1-3
V gene: TRBV9
D gene: -
CDR3 DNA: TGTGCCAGCAGCGTAGAACCGGGGGTGGCCGGAAACACCATATATTTT
CDR3 protein: CASSVEPGVAGNTIYF

clone size: few
J gene: TRBJ1-2
V gene: TRBV12-3/TRBV12-4
D gene: TRBD1
CDR3 DNA: TGTGCCAGCAGTTTACCCACATCGCCCCGGGACAGGGCGCGGGGCTACACCTTC
CDR3 protein: CASSLPTSPRDRARGYTF

clone size: many
J gene: TRBJ1-4
V gene: TRBV7-8
D gene: -
CDR3 DNA: TGTGCCAGCAGCTTAGACCCGTCGGACGGTGAAAAACTGTTTTTT
CDR3 protein: CASSLDPSDGEKLFF

clone size: many
J gene: TRBJ2-6
V gene: TRBV6-5
D gene: TRBD1
CDR3 DNA: TGTGCCAGCAGTTACTCTTCCGGGACAGGGGAGTACGGGGCCAACGTCCTGACTTTC
CDR3 protein: CASSYSSGTGEYGANVLTF

clone size: -
J gene: TRBJ2-5
V gene: TRBV2
D gene: -
CDR3 DNA: TGTGCCAGCATAAATCAAGAGACCCAGTACTTC
CDR3 protein: CASINQETQYF

clone size: -
J gene: TRBJ2-1
V gene: TRBV6-6
D gene: -
CDR3 DNA: TGTGCCAGCAGTTACTCGGTCGGTGAGCAGTTCTTC
CDR3 protein: CASSYSVGEQFF

clone size: few
J gene: TRBJ1-2
V gene: TRBV5-5
D gene: TRBD1
CDR3 DNA: TGTGCCAGCATCCCTCCCTCTTCCGGGACAGGGGACTATGGCTACACCTTC
CDR3 protein: CASIPPSSGTGDYGYTF

clone size: -
J gene: TRBJ2-7
V gene: TRBV18
D gene: TRBD1
CDR3 DNA: TGTGCCAGCTCACCCGACAGGGGGCAATACGAGCAGTACTTC
CDR3 protein: CASSPDRGQYEQYF

clone size: -
J gene: TRBJ2-3
V gene: TRBV6-2/TRBV6-3
D gene: TRBD1
CDR3 DNA: TGTGCCAGCAGTTACTCCTTCGACAGGGTGAGCACAGATACGCAGTATTTT
CDR3 protein: CASSYSFDRVSTDTQYF

clone size: -
J gene: TRBJ1-4
V gene: TRBV6-2/TRBV6-3
D gene: TRBD1
CDR3 DNA: TGTGCCGCCGCCCGGACAGGGGAGAAAAAACTGTTTTTT
CDR3 protein: CAAARTGEKKLFF

clone size: few
J gene: TRBJ2-7
V gene: TRBV5-1
D gene: -
CDR3 DNA: TGCGCCAGCAGCCACTCTGGCGGCTACGAGCAGTACTTC
CDR3 protein: CASSHSGGYEQYF

clone size: many
J gene: TRBJ2-3
V gene: TRBV12-3/TRBV12-4
D gene: TRBD1
CDR3 DNA: TGTGCCAGCAGTTTCCCGGGACAGCAGACGCAGTATTTT
CDR3 protein: CASSFPGQQTQYF

clone size: many
J gene: TRBJ1-2
V gene: TRBV20-1
D gene: TRBD1
CDR3 DNA: TGCAGTGCTAAAGGACAGGGTTTGAGCGGCTACACCTTC
CDR3 protein: CSAKGQGLSGYTF